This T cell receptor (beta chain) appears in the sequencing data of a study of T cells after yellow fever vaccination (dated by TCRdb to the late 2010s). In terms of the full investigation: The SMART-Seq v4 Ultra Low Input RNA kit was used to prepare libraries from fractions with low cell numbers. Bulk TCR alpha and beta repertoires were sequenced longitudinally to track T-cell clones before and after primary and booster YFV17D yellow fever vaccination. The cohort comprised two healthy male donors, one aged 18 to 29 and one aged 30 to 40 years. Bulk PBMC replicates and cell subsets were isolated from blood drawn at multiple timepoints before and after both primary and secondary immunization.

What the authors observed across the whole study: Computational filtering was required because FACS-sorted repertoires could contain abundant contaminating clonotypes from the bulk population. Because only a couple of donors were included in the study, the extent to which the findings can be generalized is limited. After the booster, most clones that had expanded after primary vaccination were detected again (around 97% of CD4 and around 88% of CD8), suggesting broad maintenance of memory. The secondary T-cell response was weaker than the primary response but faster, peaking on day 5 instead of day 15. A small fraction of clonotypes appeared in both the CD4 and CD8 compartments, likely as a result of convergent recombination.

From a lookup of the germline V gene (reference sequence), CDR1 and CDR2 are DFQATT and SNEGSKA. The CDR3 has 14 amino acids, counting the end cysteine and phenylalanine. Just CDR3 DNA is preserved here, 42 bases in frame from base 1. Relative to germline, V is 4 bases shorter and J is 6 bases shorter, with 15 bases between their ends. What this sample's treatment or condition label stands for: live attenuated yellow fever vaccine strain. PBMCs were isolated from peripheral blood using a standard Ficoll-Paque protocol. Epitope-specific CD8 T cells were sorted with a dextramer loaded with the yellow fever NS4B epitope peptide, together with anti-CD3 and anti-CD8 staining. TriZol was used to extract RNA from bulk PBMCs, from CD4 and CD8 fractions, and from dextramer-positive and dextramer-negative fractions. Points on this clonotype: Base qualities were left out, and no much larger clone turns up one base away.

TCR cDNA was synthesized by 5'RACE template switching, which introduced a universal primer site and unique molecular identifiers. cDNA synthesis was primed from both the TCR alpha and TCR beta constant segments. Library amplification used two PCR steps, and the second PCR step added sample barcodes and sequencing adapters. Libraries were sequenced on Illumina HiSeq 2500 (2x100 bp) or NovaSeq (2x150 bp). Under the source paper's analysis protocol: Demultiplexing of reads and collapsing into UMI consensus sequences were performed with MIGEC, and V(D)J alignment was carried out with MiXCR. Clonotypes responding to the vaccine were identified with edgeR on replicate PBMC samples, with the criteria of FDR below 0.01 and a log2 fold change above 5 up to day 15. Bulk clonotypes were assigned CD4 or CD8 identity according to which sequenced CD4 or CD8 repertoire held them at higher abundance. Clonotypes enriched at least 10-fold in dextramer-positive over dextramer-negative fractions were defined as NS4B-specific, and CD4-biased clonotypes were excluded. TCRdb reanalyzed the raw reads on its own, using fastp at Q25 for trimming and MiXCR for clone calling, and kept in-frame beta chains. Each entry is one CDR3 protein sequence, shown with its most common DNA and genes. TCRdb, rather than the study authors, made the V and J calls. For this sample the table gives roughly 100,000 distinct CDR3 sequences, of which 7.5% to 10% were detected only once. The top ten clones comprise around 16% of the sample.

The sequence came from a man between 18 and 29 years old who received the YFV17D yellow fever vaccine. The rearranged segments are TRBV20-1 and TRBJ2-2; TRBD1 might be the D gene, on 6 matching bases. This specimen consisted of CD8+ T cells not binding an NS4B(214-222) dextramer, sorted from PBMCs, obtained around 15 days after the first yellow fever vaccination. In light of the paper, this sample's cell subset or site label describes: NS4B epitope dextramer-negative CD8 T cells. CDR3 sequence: CSATPGHSSGELFF. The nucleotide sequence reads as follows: TGCAGTGCTACACCGGGACACTCCTCCGGGGAGCTGTTTTTT.